A single sample is the source of the 21 T cell receptor beta chains below, sequenced in a study of shared clonotypes between healthy human individuals. Libraries were prepared by immunoSEQ multiplex PCR; TCRdb keeps only in-frame clonotypes and omits some of them. The profile covers 300,000 to 400,000 clones, with roughly 80% appearing a single time and 10% taken by the ten largest. The sample consisted of memory CD4+ T cells sorted from blood. Subset given: CD45RA-negative fraction. All receptors derive from a man younger than 45 in good health.

The CDR3 loop reads CASSLAPVGQGRVDTQYF. Written as DNA, the CDR3 is TGCGCCAGCAGCTTGGCGCCGGTAGGGCAGGGAAGGGTAGATACGCAGTATTTT. V gene TRBV5-1 combines with J gene TRBJ2-3, with D perhaps matching TRBD1 (5 bases). Trimming took off 0 bases at V and 5 bases at J, with 22 bases between the two ends. Per germline, CDR1 SGHRS and CDR2 YFSETQ. The length of the CDR3 is 18 residues.

The gene calls are TRBV27 and TRBJ2-1, with TRBD2 identical over 7 bases. Per the germline V gene, CDR1 is MNHEY and CDR2 is SMNVEV (reference sequence). The trim removed 5 bases at V and 7 bases at J, leaving 14 bases unmatched. The CDR3 contains 16 residues. CDR3 protein: CASSLLGTGGENEQFF. CDR3 nucleotide sequence: TGTGCCAGCAGTCTCCTCGGGACGGGAGGAGAGAATGAGCAGTTCTTC.

The V and J genes are TRBV12-5 and TRBJ2-5; TRBD2 is a possible D gene (6 bases). Germline V CDR1 and CDR2: LGHNT, FRNRAP. The CDR3 totals 14 residues. The germline V and J ends were trimmed by 1 base and 6 bases, with 12 bases remaining between them. CDR3 nucleotide sequence: TGTGCTAGTGGTTTGGGTGGGGGGAGCAAGACCCAGTACTTC. Residues: CASGLGGGSKTQYF.

This sequence joins TRBV5-6 and TRBJ1-3, with 7 bases lining up with TRBD1. The V gene end was trimmed by 2 bases and the J gene end by 4 bases; junction bases not matched to a gene: 3. Germline values: CDR1 SGHDT, CDR2 YYEEEE. The CDR3 contains 14 residues. The CDR3 reads CASSLGGAGNTIYF. In nucleotides, the CDR3 is TGTGCCAGCAGCTTAGGGGGCGCAGGAAACACCATATATTTT.

To note about this clone: Sequence at one end of the junction differs from germline and may be a read error. The V call is TRBV18, the J call TRBJ2-7, with TRBD1 identical over 11 bases. The length of the CDR3 is 15 residues. CDR1 KGHSH and CDR2 LQKENI come from the germline V gene. This chain's CDR3 is CASSSPGQGAYEQYF. As DNA, the CDR3 is TGTGCCAGCTCATCACCGGGACAGGGGGCCTACGAGCAGTACTTC.

The chain recombines TRBV5-1 with TRBJ1-2; TRBD1 might be the D (6 bases). CDR3 length equals 18 residues. Trimming shortened V by 3 bases and J by 5 bases, and 26 bases separated the two germline ends. Germline CDR1 is SGHRS and CDR2 is YFSETQ. The CDR3 DNA sequence: TGCGCCAGCAGCTCCCAAACAGGATACAGGGTTGGCCCATATGGCTACACCTTC. Translation: CASSSQTGYRVGPYGYTF.

The V gene is TRBV19, the J gene TRBJ2-4; tentatively, D is TRBD1 or TRBD2 (5 bases each). The germline V gene encodes CDR1 LNHDA and CDR2 SQIVND (reference sequence). Trimming removed 5 bases from V and 8 bases from J, with 13 bases in between. CDR3 size: 13 residues. The CDR3 spells CASSHAGRDIQYF. CDR3 coding DNA: TGTGCCAGTAGTCATGCAGGGAGAGACATTCAGTACTTC.

V usage is TRBV29-1 and J usage is TRBJ2-7; 11 positions match TRBD1. CDR3 length equals 15 residues. The junction had 15 bases not matched to a gene; V was cut back by 8 bases and J by 6 bases. The germline V gene has CDR1 SQVTM and CDR2 ANQGSEA. Here the CDR3 reads CSIATGTGGKGEQYF. CDR3 bases: TGCAGCATAGCAACCGGGACAGGGGGAAAAGGCGAGCAGTACTTC.

The chain combines TRBV28 with TRBJ1-2; weak D call: TRBD1 (6 bases). V was shortened by 5 bases and J by 9 bases, with 22 bases between the two germline ends. This CDR3 is 15 amino acids long. Germline CDR1 MDHEN, CDR2 SYDVKM. CDR3 region: CASSPSQGYLVRYTF. The DNA for the CDR3 is TGTGCCAGCAGTCCTTCACAGGGTTATCTAGTTCGCTACACCTTC.

This clone was detected ten times or more. The rearrangement joins TRBV11-3 to TRBJ2-3; D possibly corresponds to TRBD2 (5 bases). The CDR3 totals 15 residues. V was cut by 0 bases and J by 3 bases, with 10 bases left in between. CDR1 is SGHNT and CDR2 is YENEEA in the germline V gene. Here the CDR3 DNA reads TGTGCCAGCAGCTTAGAGGCCGGGGAAACAGATACGCAGTATTTT. Its translation is CASSLEAGETDTQYF.

V usage is TRBV4-1 and J usage is TRBJ1-2, with D possibly matching TRBD1 (5 bases). Trimming shortened V by 1 base and J by 4 bases, and 10 bases separated the two germline ends. The CDR3 runs to 14 residues. Germline V gene sequence: CDR1 MGHRA, CDR2 YSYEKL. The CDR3 sequence is CASSQAQGSYGYTF. CDR3 sequence (DNA): TGCGCCAGCAGCCAAGCCCAGGGATCCTATGGCTACACCTTC.

CDR3 nucleotides: TGTGCCAGCAGCTCCGGGACAGTAAATGAAAAACTGTTTTTT. It is translated as CASSSGTVNEKLFF. This rearrangement joins TRBV5-5 to TRBJ1-4; 7 positions match TRBD1. Germline V gene lookup returns CDR1 SGHKS and CDR2 YYEKEE (reference sequence). The CDR3 is made up of 14 amino acids. V lost 3 bases and J lost 5; bases outside the gene matches: 4. Full variable domain (remainder filled in from reference TRBV5-5 and TRBJ1-4): DAGVTQSPTHLIKTRGQQVTLRCSPISGHKSVSWYQQVLGQGPQFIFQYYEKEERGRGNFPDRFSARQFPNYSSELNVNALLLGDSALYLCASSSGTVNEKLFFGSGTQLSVL.

The chain joins TRBV27 to TRBJ2-5; 10 nucleotides match TRBD2. The CDR3 extends over 16 amino acids. The V and J ends lost 3 bases and 3 bases, in that order; junction bases with no gene match: 7. Germline V gene sequence: CDR1 MNHEY, CDR2 SMNVEV (reference sequence). The CDR3 DNA follows: TGTGCCAGCAGTTTTAGCGGGAGGAGGCTTGAAGAGACCCAGTACTTC. It translates to CASSFSGRRLEETQYF.

This clone is a singleton in its sample. The chain employs TRBV30 and TRBJ2-4; no clear D. This CDR3 has 13 amino acids. The ends were cut back, 3 bases at V and 8 bases at J, with 14 bases in the middle. Germline CDR1 and CDR2: GTSNPN and SVGIG (reference sequence). The CDR3 nucleotides read TGTGCCTGGAGGACGGGTCTCCGGGACATTCAGTACTTC. This encodes CAWRTGLRDIQYF.

The chain uses TRBV28 and TRBJ1-1; perhaps TRBD1 as D (6 bases). Germline values: CDR1 MDHEN, CDR2 SYDVKM. This CDR3 is 14 amino acids long. Trimming removed 2 bases from V and 2 bases from J, with 9 bases in between. The CDR3 DNA is TGTGCCAGCAGTTTACCAGGGGCCAACACTGAAGCTTTCTTT. Residues: CASSLPGANTEAFF.

The chain combines TRBV11-2 with TRBJ2-1; 10 nucleotides align to TRBD2. The CDR3 is made up of 15 amino acids. V was pared by 1 base and J by 8 bases, with 5 bases of the junction left unmatched. Germline lookup yields CDR1 SGHAT and CDR2 FQNNGV. The CDR3 sequence: CASSLAASGSYEQFF. In DNA, the CDR3 is TGTGCCAGCAGCTTAGCCGCTAGCGGGAGTTATGAGCAGTTCTTC.

The chain recombines TRBV28 with TRBJ2-7, with TRBD1 identical over 7 bases. Germline values: CDR1 MDHEN, CDR2 SYDVKM. The CDR3 covers 16 residues. The V gene end was trimmed by 4 bases and the J gene end by 4 bases; junction bases not matched to a gene: 13. CDR3 coding DNA: TGTGCCAGCAGTTCCCCCCGGACAGGAACTATATACGAGCAGTACTTC. Translated, it gives CASSSPRTGTIYEQYF.

The chain employs TRBV5-1 and TRBJ2-7; tentatively, D is TRBD2 (6 bases). From germline, CDR1 is SGHRS and CDR2 YFSETQ. The V end lost 0 bases, the J end lost 6 bases, and 10 bases lay between the germline ends. The CDR3 runs 13 residues. CDR3 region: CASSLVLEGEQYF. The CDR3 DNA follows: TGCGCCAGCAGCTTGGTATTGGAGGGCGAGCAGTACTTC.

The DNA for the CDR3 is TGCGCCAGCAGCACAGGACAGGGGGATCAGCCCCAGCATTTT. Amino acid sequence: CASSTGQGDQPQHF. The chain employs TRBV5-1 and TRBJ1-5; 10 positions match TRBD1. CDR1 and CDR2 from the germline V gene are SGHRS and YFSETQ. The CDR3 has 14 amino acids. V was pared by 4 bases and J by 5 bases, with 3 bases of the junction left unmatched.

A few counts support this clone. The V gene is TRBV5-1, the J gene TRBJ2-1; 8 bases are shared with TRBD2. This CDR3 region has 16 residues. The V gene's germline CDR1 is SGHRS and CDR2 YFSETQ. V shed 1 base, J shed 1 base, and the junction held 4 bases outside the gene matches. The chain's CDR3 is CASSLTSGASYNEQFF. In nucleotides, the CDR3 is TGCGCCAGCAGCTTGACTAGCGGAGCTTCCTACAATGAGCAGTTCTTC.

Worth noting for this clone: Given a much more abundant clone one base away, this may be a read error. In the same sample, other DNA sequences code for this CDR3. This rearrangement joins TRBV7-2 to TRBJ2-1; D is undetermined. Germline V lookup: CDR1 SGHTA, CDR2 FQGNSA. V was cut by 1 base and J by 6 bases, with 1 base left in between. CDR3 length equals 11 residues. The chain's CDR3 is CASSLVNEQFF. As DNA, the CDR3 is TGTGCCAGCAGCTTAGTCAATGAGCAGTTCTTC. The full variable domain, its missing parts supplied by reference TRBV7-2 and TRBJ2-1, is GAGVSQSPSNKVTEKGKDVELRCDPISGHTALYWYRQSLGQGLEFLIYFQGNSAPDKSGLPSDRFSAERTGGSVSTLTIQRTQQEDSAVYLCASSLVNEQFFGPGTRLTVL.